A single sample gave rise to the 30 T cell receptor beta chains below, sequenced in a study of blood T cell repertoires in COVID-19. Libraries were prepared by immunoSEQ multiplex PCR; TCRdb keeps only in-frame clonotypes and omits some of them. Altogether some 200,000 clones are present, around 80% being singletons, with the ten largest covering 6.5% to 7%. The sequenced material came from peripheral blood. These receptors all stem from a human donor with acute or convalescent COVID-19. The donor label of this sample is uncertain.

The gene calls are TRBV11-1 and TRBJ2-1, with D maybe TRBD2 (5 bases). Per the germline V gene, CDR1 is SGHAT and CDR2 is FQDESV (reference sequence). The CDR3 totals 16 residues. Trimming pared 5 bases from V and 0 bases from J, leaving 14 bases between. This chain's CDR3 is CASSPLADLSYNEQFF. The CDR3 nucleotides are TGTGCCAGCAGCCCGCTAGCAGACCTCTCCTACAATGAGCAGTTCTTC.

The V call is TRBV18, the J call TRBJ2-7; D not resolved. V shed 3 bases and J shed 2 bases, with 11 bases lying between them. CDR3 length: 14 residues. The V gene's germline CDR1 is KGHSH and CDR2 LQKENI. The CDR3 region is CASSPPAMPYEQYF. The CDR3 DNA is TGTGCCAGCTCACCTCCCGCTATGCCCTACGAGCAGTACTTC.

CDR3 in amino acids: CASSAGPGTGNTDTQYF. CDR3 nucleotides: TGTGCCAGCAGCGCAGGTCCCGGGACAGGGAACACAGATACGCAGTATTTT. The J gene is TRBJ2-3, the V gene TRBV5-6, with 9 bases identical to TRBD1. The CDR3 runs 17 residues. Germline trimming cut 4 bases from V and 2 bases from J; bases unmatched to any gene: 11. The germline CDR1 and CDR2 sequences are SGHDT and YYEEEE.

The chain carries TRBV9 and TRBJ2-5, with a weak D call TRBD1 (5 bases). Germline V lookup: CDR1 SGDLS, CDR2 YYNGEE. This CDR3 has 14 amino acids. The V gene lost 0 bases and the J gene lost 2 bases, with 8 bases spanning the gap. Written as DNA, the CDR3 is TGTGCCAGCAGCGTAGGGACAACACAAGAGACCCAGTACTTC. Protein: CASSVGTTQETQYF.

V gene TRBV3-1 (or the pseudogene TRBV3-2) combines with J gene TRBJ1-6, with 7 bases lining up with TRBD1. Per germline, CDR1 LGHDT and CDR2 YNNKEL (reference sequence). The CDR3 spans 16 residues. V shed 0 bases, J shed 10 bases, and the junction held 9 bases outside the gene matches. Here the CDR3 reads CASSQDLRGGESPLHF. In nucleotides, the CDR3 is TGTGCCAGCAGCCAAGATCTCCGAGGGGGCGAATCACCCCTCCACTTT.

This chain uses TRBV19 with TRBJ1-5, with D hard to call. Germline CDR1 reads LNHDA; CDR2 reads SQIVND (reference sequence). This CDR3 comprises 12 residues. Trimming removed 3 bases at V and 11 bases at J, with 11 bases between. The CDR3: CASSMKRRAQHF. CDR3 coding DNA: TGTGCCAGTAGTATGAAGCGGCGTGCCCAGCATTTT. The entire variable domain, with the rest obtained from reference TRBV19 and TRBJ1-5, is as follows: DGGITQSPKYLFRKEGQNVTLSCEQNLNHDAMYWYRQDPGQGLRLIYYSQIVNDFQKGDIAEGYSVSREKKESFPLTVTSAQKNPTAFYLCASSMKRRAQHFGDGTRLSIL.

To note about this clone: The identical CDR3 is also encoded by other nucleotide sequences in the sample. The chain joins TRBV5-1 to TRBJ2-3; 10 bases match TRBD1. V dropped 4 bases and J dropped 3; count of bases not matched to a gene: 5. The germline V gene encodes CDR1 SGHRS and CDR2 YFSETQ. The CDR3 length is 15 residues. The CDR3 bases are TGCGCCAGCAGCCTGGGACAGGGGAGGACAGATACGCAGTATTTT. Encoded protein: CASSLGQGRTDTQYF. Based on the CDR3 plus reference TRBV5-1 and TRBJ2-3, the full variable domain is KAGVTQTPRYLIKTRGQQVTLSCSPISGHRSVSWYQQTPGQGLQFLFEYFSETQRNKGNFPGRFSGRQFSNSRSEMNVSTLELGDSALYLCASSLGQGRTDTQYFGPGTRLTVL.

The chain carries TRBV19 and TRBJ1-1; 11 positions match TRBD1. The trim removed 7 bases at V and 5 bases at J, leaving 6 bases unmatched. The CDR3 is 14 amino acids. The germline gives CDR1 LNHDA, CDR2 SQIVND (reference sequence). The CDR3 DNA reads TGTGCCAGTATGGACAGGGGGCGCGGGACTGAAGCTTTCTTT. Translated, it gives CASMDRGRGTEAFF.

V and J are TRBV6-6 and TRBJ2-5; D may be TRBD1 (5 bases). There are 11 residues in the CDR3. With 4 bases removed from V and 9 bases from J, the gap between germline ends came to 9 bases. The germline V gene has CDR1 MNHNY and CDR2 SVGAGI (reference sequence). Written as DNA, the CDR3 is TGTGCCAGCAGTTCAACAGGCCCCCAGTACTTC. Protein sequence: CASSSTGPQYF.

The sample holds many counts of this clone. J is TRBJ2-3 and V is TRBV19, with a weak D call TRBD2 (5 bases). There are 16 residues in the CDR3. Germline CDR1 LNHDA, CDR2 SQIVND (reference sequence). V was trimmed by 1 base and J by 1 base, leaving 12 bases between them. The CDR3 sequence is CASSIGGSGGTDTQYF. CDR3 DNA sequence: TGTGCCAGTAGTATAGGAGGCAGCGGTGGCACAGATACGCAGTATTTT.

V usage is TRBV2 and J usage is TRBJ2-4; 12 nucleotides line up with TRBD2. CDR1 is SNHLY and CDR2 is FYNNEI in the germline V gene. The V segment lost 0 bases and the J segment 0 bases; nucleotides outside the gene matches: 6. The CDR3 is made up of 19 amino acids. The CDR3 DNA reads as TGTGCCAGCAGTGAAGCCCATTTGGGACTAGCGGGAGCCAAAAACATTCAGTACTTC. Its translation: CASSEAHLGLAGAKNIQYF.

This chain joins TRBV9 and TRBJ2-3; D is unresolved. The CDR3 loop spans 13 amino acids. Germline values: CDR1 SGDLS, CDR2 YYNGEE. Trimming left V 4 bases short and J 5 bases short, with 11 bases between. The CDR3 protein is CASSPFTRDTQYF. The CDR3 DNA reads TGTGCCAGCAGCCCCTTCACACGAGATACGCAGTATTTT.

A note on this clone: Within the sample, other DNA sequences also encode this same CDR3. The chain joins TRBV19 to TRBJ1-1, with a weak D call TRBD1 (5 bases). The CDR3 length is 13 residues. Trimming took 6 bases from V and 4 from J, leaving 12 bases between them. Germline-derived CDR1 and CDR2 are LNHDA and SQIVND (reference sequence). As DNA, the CDR3 is TGTGCCAGTAGCACCCAGGGTGGCACTGAAGCTTTCTTT. As protein: CASSTQGGTEAFF.

The rearrangement uses TRBV7-2 and TRBJ1-5, with D perhaps TRBD1 (6 bases). CDR3 length: 15 amino acids. Germline lookup yields CDR1 SGHTA and CDR2 FQGNSA. Trimming pared 4 bases from V and 4 bases from J, leaving 14 bases between. The CDR3 is CASSSAGTPNQPQHF. The CDR3, as DNA: TGTGCCAGCAGCTCGGCCGGGACACCTAATCAGCCCCAGCATTTT.

DNA for the CDR3: TGTGCCAGCAGCTTATTACTAGCGCTCCGTGGCGAGCAGTACTTC. It codes for CASSLLLALRGEQYF. The rearrangement uses TRBV5-8 and TRBJ2-7; the match to TRBD2 covers 7 bases. V dropped 2 bases and J dropped 6; count of bases not matched to a gene: 11. CDR1 and CDR2 from the germline V gene are SGHTS and YDEGEE. CDR3 length: 15 residues.

The sample holds a few counts of this clone. The chain has TRBV7-2 and TRBJ2-7; possibly TRBD1 for D (5 bases). The length of the CDR3 is 14 residues. Germline values: CDR1 SGHTA, CDR2 FQGNSA. Trimming pared 2 bases from V and 6 bases from J, leaving 14 bases between. The CDR3 sequence: CASSLSQGNGEQYF. In DNA form, the CDR3 reads TGTGCCAGCAGCTTAAGCCAGGGTAATGGCGAGCAGTACTTC.

This chain uses TRBV11-2 with TRBJ2-1, with 7 bases fitting TRBD2. The germline gives CDR1 SGHAT, CDR2 FQNNGV. The CDR3 covers 14 residues. The V and J ends lost 5 bases and 0 bases, in that order; junction bases with no gene match: 1. CDR3 sequence: CASSRGSSYNEQFF. The CDR3 region has the DNA TGTGCCAGCAGCCGCGGGAGCTCCTACAATGAGCAGTTCTTC.

This clone was seen only a few times. The chain employs TRBV7-2 and TRBJ2-7; TRBD2 is a possible D gene (6 bases). V lost 4 bases to trimming and J lost 2 bases, with 12 bases between them. The CDR3 contains 14 residues. Germline-derived CDR1 and CDR2 are SGHTA and FQGNSA. The CDR3 region has the DNA TGTGCCAGCAGCTCCTCCGCGGGACCCTACGAGCAGTACTTC. Protein: CASSSSAGPYEQYF.

The chain recombines TRBV27 with TRBJ2-1, with 9 bases aligning to TRBD1. V gave up 3 bases and J gave up 8 bases; unmatched junction bases: 8. Germline values: CDR1 MNHEY, CDR2 SMNVEV (reference sequence). CDR3 length: 15 residues. CDR3 sequence reads: CASSFPGTGSYEQFF. The CDR3 nucleotides read TGTGCCAGCAGTTTTCCCGGGACAGGGTCGTATGAGCAGTTCTTC.

This CDR3 reads CSVLLAGGREQFF. The CDR3 region has the DNA TGCAGCGTTCTACTAGCGGGTGGGAGGGAGCAGTTCTTC. The chain uses TRBV29-1 and TRBJ2-1, with 9 bases lining up with TRBD2. The V and J ends lost 5 bases and 10 bases, in that order; junction bases with no gene match: 9. The CDR3 spans 13 residues. Germline V CDR1 and CDR2: SQVTM, ANQGSEA.

The chain is built from TRBV6-5 and TRBJ1-5; 7 nucleotides match TRBD1. Trimming removed 6 bases from V and 5 bases from J; junction bases left unmatched: 7. The CDR3 runs to 14 residues. Germline V lookup: CDR1 MNHEY, CDR2 SVGAGI. The CDR3 DNA sequence: TGTGCCAGCAGGAAGACAGGGCTCTATCAGCCCCAGCATTTT. As protein: CASRKTGLYQPQHF.

This rearrangement joins TRBV4-2 to TRBJ2-1; D is undetermined. V dropped 0 bases and J dropped 1 base, with 7 bases sitting between them. Germline loops: CDR1 LGHNA, CDR2 YNFKEQ. This CDR3 has 15 amino acids. CDR3 DNA sequence: TGTGCCAGCAGCCAAGATAGAGCTTCCTACAATGAGCAGTTCTTC. It translates to CASSQDRASYNEQFF.

Written as DNA, the CDR3 is TGTGCCAGCAGCTTGGGACTGCGGAACACCGGGGAGCTGTTTTTT. This sequence encodes CASSLGLRNTGELFF. J is TRBJ2-2 and V is TRBV7-2; possible D gene TRBD2, 6 bases. This CDR3 region has 15 residues. Germline CDR1 and CDR2: SGHTA and FQGNSA. V was cut by 3 bases and J by 1 base, with 9 bases left in between.

This sequence joins TRBV2 and TRBJ2-7; D not resolved. The CDR3 covers 12 residues. Per the germline V gene, CDR1 is SNHLY and CDR2 is FYNNEI. Trimming removed 0 bases from V and 3 bases from J, with 3 bases in between. The CDR3 is CASSEASYEQYF. The CDR3 bases are TGTGCCAGCAGTGAAGCGAGCTACGAGCAGTACTTC.

The chain employs TRBV7-2 and TRBJ1-5; 10 nucleotides agree with TRBD1. This CDR3 is 16 amino acids long. The trim removed 4 bases at V and 4 bases at J, leaving 7 bases unmatched. Germline V CDR1 and CDR2: SGHTA, FQGNSA. CDR3 in DNA: TGTGCCAGCAGCTCCTGGACAGGGGGACGAAATCAGCCCCAGCATTTT. Protein: CASSSWTGGRNQPQHF.

The chain combines TRBV7-9 with TRBJ2-2; the match to TRBD2 covers 8 bases. Unmatched junction bases numbered 2, after V lost 0 bases and J lost 5 bases. The CDR3 contains 15 residues. CDR1 is SEHNR, CDR2 FQNEAQ, per germline (reference sequence). CDR3: CASSLAASGTGELFF. For the CDR3, the DNA is TGTGCCAGCAGCTTAGCGGCTAGCGGGACCGGGGAGCTGTTTTTT.

This clone was detected only once. This chain joins TRBV5-1 and TRBJ1-4; D is ambiguous. The CDR3 spans 16 residues. Germline lookup yields CDR1 SGHRS and CDR2 YFSETQ. The ends were cut back, 4 bases at V and 4 bases at J, with 17 bases in the middle. DNA of the CDR3: TGCGCCAGCAGCCAGGAGGCTTCCTCAAGTAATGAAAAACTGTTTTTT. Translation: CASSQEASSSNEKLFF.

In this sample, this clone turned up once. V and J are TRBV7-2 and TRBJ1-3, with 10 bases lining up with TRBD1. The germline V gene encodes CDR1 SGHTA and CDR2 FQGNSA. V shed 2 bases and J 3 bases; nucleotides not matched to a gene: 4. This CDR3 contains 16 residues. The CDR3 region is CASSLSRTGGGNTIYF. CDR3 in DNA: TGTGCCAGCAGCTTAAGCAGGACAGGGGGTGGAAACACCATATATTTT.

The genes are TRBV28 and TRBJ1-4; D call uncertain. This CDR3 is 16 amino acids long. V lost 2 bases to trimming and J lost 1 base, with 11 bases between them. CDR1 and CDR2 (germline): MDHEN, SYDVKM. This CDR3 reads CASSLVGRGTNEKLFF. The CDR3 region has the DNA TGTGCCAGCAGTTTAGTGGGTAGAGGAACTAATGAAAAACTGTTTTTT.

V is TRBV5-1 and J is TRBJ2-3; 10 bases fit TRBD2. V shed 0 bases and J 5 bases; nucleotides not matched to a gene: 6. The CDR3 length is 16 residues. Germline V gene sequence: CDR1 SGHRS, CDR2 YFSETQ. The CDR3 DNA sequence: TGCGCCAGCAGCTTGGGGTTGGCTAGCGGGGGAGATACGCAGTATTTT. The encoded protein is CASSLGLASGGDTQYF.